A single sample is the source of the 25 T cell receptor beta chains below, sequenced in a study of CD8+CD57+ T cells in acquired aplastic anemia. Genomic DNA acted as the template from which TCR beta VDJ combination and CDR3 sequence profiling were carried out. TCRdb reprocessed the reads with MiXCR, giving one entry per CDR3 protein. The table includes some 220,000 distinct CDR3 sequences, roughly 35% detected once. Sequencing was carried out using sorted CD4+, CD8+, or CD8+CD57+ T cells (not recorded which) from PBMCs. The receptor set was obtained from a human donor in good health, serving as a control.

The table lists this clonotype with a count of one. The J gene is TRBJ2-7, the V gene TRBV11-2, with a possible D match to TRBD1 (5 bases). CDR3 length: 16 amino acids. Between the trimmed V and J ends, which lost 0 bases and 2 bases, there was a span of 14 bases. In germline, CDR1 is SGHAT, CDR2 FQNNGV. The CDR3 loop reads CASSLEVGRTPYEQYF. The DNA for the CDR3 is TGTGCCAGCAGCTTAGAGGTGGGGCGCACCCCCTACGAGCAGTACTTC. The whole variable domain, remainder taken from reference TRBV11-2 and TRBJ2-7, is EAGVAQSPRYKIIEKRQSVAFWCNPISGHATLYWYQQILGQGPKLLIQFQNNGVVDDSQLPKDRFSAERLKGVDSTLKIQPAKLEDSAVYLCASSLEVGRTPYEQYFGPGTRLTVT.

This clonotype has a count of ten or more. V usage is TRBV7-8 and J usage is TRBJ1-3, with D unclear. V gave up 1 base and J gave up 4 bases, with 5 bases separating them. The germline V gene has CDR1 SGHVS and CDR2 FQNEAQ. This CDR3 spans 13 amino acids. The chain's CDR3 is CASSLGDGNTIYF. CDR3 DNA sequence: TGTGCCAGCAGCTTAGGTGACGGAAACACCATATATTTT.

J is TRBJ2-7 and V is TRBV29-1; possibly TRBD1 for D (6 bases). CDR1 and CDR2 (germline): SQVTM, ANQGSEA. V was clipped by 4 bases and J by 4 bases, with 14 bases between them. CDR3 size: 13 residues. CDR3 sequence (DNA): TGCAGCGTTGGTGGCAGGGGTGATTACGAGCAGTACTTC. Encoded protein: CSVGGRGDYEQYF.

The chain employs TRBV5-1 and TRBJ1-2; TRBD1 agrees at 7 bases. The ends lost 5 bases at V and 7 bases at J; junction bases unmatched: 11. CDR1 is SGHRS and CDR2 is YFSETQ in the germline V gene. The CDR3 consists of 14 residues. DNA for the CDR3: TGCGCCAGCAGGGGGTCAGACAGGGTCGGTGGCTACACCTTC. It codes for CASRGSDRVGGYTF.

This clonotype was observed at least ten times. This chain connects TRBV29-1 to TRBJ2-6; D possibly matches TRBD1 or TRBD2 (5 bases each). In germline, CDR1 is SQVTM, CDR2 ANQGSEA. Trimming left V 5 bases short and J 2 bases short, with 13 bases between. The CDR3 is 15 residues long. The CDR3 DNA reads TGCAGCGTTTTTGAGGGGTTCCCTGGGGCCAACGTCCTGACTTTC. Protein: CSVFEGFPGANVLTF.

This clonotype was recorded a few times. The CDR3 nucleotides read TGTGCCAGCAGTTTCGGTTCCGGGGCTGAAGCTTTCTTT. This translates into CASSFGSGAEAFF. The gene calls are TRBV12-3 or TRBV12-4 and TRBJ1-1; unclear D gene. The CDR3 length is 13 residues. Trimming removed 3 bases at V and 6 bases at J, with 11 bases between.

The chain has TRBV2 and TRBJ2-7, with a possible D match to TRBD1 (5 bases). Germline V lookup: CDR1 SNHLY, CDR2 FYNNEI. V was pared by 8 bases and J by 5 bases, with 13 bases between. The CDR3 is 12 amino acids. CDR3 in amino acids: CASGVRGHEQYF. The CDR3, as DNA: TGTGCCAGCGGTGTTAGGGGCCACGAGCAGTACTTC.

This rearrangement joins TRBV29-1 to TRBJ1-2; no definite D call. V was clipped by 1 base and J by 8 bases, with 11 bases between them. Germline CDR1 and CDR2: SQVTM and ANQGSEA. The CDR3 has 12 residues. CDR3 sequence (DNA): TGCAGCGTTGAAGGGCAGTCGGGGGGCTACACCTTC. This sequence encodes CSVEGQSGGYTF.

Points on this clonotype: A much larger clone is a single base away; this may be a read error. The chain employs TRBV24-1 and TRBJ2-7, with 8 bases fitting TRBD1. The V gene's germline CDR1 is KGHDR and CDR2 SFDVKD. J was trimmed by 2 bases and V by 12 bases; bases with no gene match: 8. The CDR3 runs 13 residues. The CDR3 sequence: CAGSVDRAYEQYF. The CDR3 nucleotides are TGTGCCGGCAGCGTGGACAGGGCCTACGAGCAGTACTTC.

There are many counts of this clonotype. CDR3 nucleotide sequence: TGTGCCAGCAGCCCAGGACGGGGGGCCTTCACCGGGGAGCTGTTTTTT. Its translation: CASSPGRGAFTGELFF. The rearrangement uses TRBV11-2 and TRBJ2-2; perhaps TRBD2 as D (7 bases). Germline V gene data show CDR1 as SGHAT and CDR2 as FQNNGV. V shed 5 bases and J shed 4 bases, with 17 bases lying between them. The CDR3 length is 16 residues.

The rearrangement uses TRBV20-1 and TRBJ2-7; 7 positions match TRBD2. Germline assignment: CDR1 DFQATT and CDR2 SNEGSKA (reference sequence). CDR3 length equals 8 residues. The CDR3, as DNA: TGCAGCGGGGGGGAGCAGTACTTC. Protein product: CSGGEQYF.

This clonotype was counted only a few times. The gene calls are TRBV30 and TRBJ1-1; D is ambiguous. Per the germline V gene, CDR1 is GTSNPN and CDR2 is SVGIG (reference sequence). Between the trimmed V and J ends, which lost 5 bases and 0 bases, there was a span of 10 bases. The CDR3 extends over 13 amino acids. As DNA, the CDR3 is TGTGCCTGGGCGATTAGAATGAACACTGAAGCTTTCTTT. Encoded protein: CAWAIRMNTEAFF. Full variable domain (outside the CDR3, taken from reference TRBV30 and TRBJ1-1): SQTIHQWPATLVQPVGSPLSLECTVEGTSNPNLYWYRQAAGRGLQLLFYSVGIGQISSEVPQNLSASRPQDRQFILSSKKLLLSDSGFYLCAWAIRMNTEAFFGQGTRLTVV.

This clonotype appeared many times. The chain has TRBV7-3 and TRBJ2-1; a possible D gene is TRBD2 (6 bases). V was clipped by 1 base and J by 4 bases, with 17 bases between them. This CDR3 is built from 17 residues. The germline V gene encodes CDR1 SGHTA and CDR2 FQGTGA. The CDR3 DNA is TGTGCCAGCAGCTTAAGCCCAACCGGGGGTGGTTACAATGAGCAGTTCTTC. This translates into CASSLSPTGGGYNEQFF.

This clonotype was recorded many times. DNA of the CDR3: TGTGCCAGCAGGGGGGACGGCAATCAGCCCCAGCATTTT. Residues: CASRGDGNQPQHF. The genes are TRBV7-2 and TRBJ1-5, with a possible D match to TRBD1 (5 bases). This CDR3 comprises 13 residues. Germline lookup yields CDR1 SGHTA and CDR2 FQGNSA. V lost 6 bases, J lost 2 bases, and 8 bases lay in between.

CDR3 DNA sequence: TGCGCCAGCAGTCTGACAGGCCGACCCTACAATGAGCAGTTCTTC. Its protein product is CASSLTGRPYNEQFF. The gene calls are TRBV5-1 and TRBJ2-1; perhaps TRBD1 as D (6 bases). V was clipped by 5 bases and J by 2 bases, with 14 bases between them. Per germline, CDR1 SGHRS and CDR2 YFSETQ. The length of the CDR3 is 15 residues.

This clonotype was recorded at least ten times. V and J are TRBV7-8 and TRBJ1-2, with D possibly being TRBD1 (5 bases). V lost 5 bases to trimming and J lost 2 bases, with 9 bases between them. Germline-derived CDR1 and CDR2 are SGHVS and FQNEAQ. The length of the CDR3 is 13 residues. The CDR3 sequence is CASSQGPNYGYTF. The CDR3 region has the DNA TGTGCCAGCAGCCAGGGCCCGAACTATGGCTACACCTTC.

V and J are TRBV15 and TRBJ2-7, with TRBD1 identical over 9 bases. Germline V gives CDR1 LNHNV, CDR2 YYDKDF (reference sequence). The CDR3 has 15 amino acids. After removal of 3 bases from V and 7 bases from J, the junction contained 10 bases not matched to a gene. CDR3 in amino acids: CATSSRDRVSKEQYF. CDR3 nucleotide sequence: TGTGCCACCAGCAGCCGGGACAGGGTTTCAAAAGAGCAGTACTTC.

The gene calls are TRBV27 and TRBJ1-1; D is unresolved. The germline V and J ends were trimmed by 10 bases and 1 base, with 19 bases remaining between them. CDR3 length: 15 amino acids. Germline-derived CDR1 and CDR2 are MNHEY and SMNVEV (reference sequence). CDR3: CATLPIRSKNTEAFF. DNA of the CDR3: TGTGCCACCCTACCGATCCGCTCGAAGAACACTGAAGCTTTCTTT.

This clonotype was counted between two and nine times. This chain joins TRBV9 and TRBJ2-1; 7 bases fit TRBD2. The CDR3 contains 16 residues. The junction had 6 bases not matched to a gene; V was cut back by 0 bases and J by 3 bases. The germline CDR1 and CDR2 sequences are SGDLS and YYNGEE. This chain's CDR3 is CASSVAGRDDYNEQFF. CDR3 nucleotides: TGTGCCAGCAGCGTAGCTGGGAGGGACGACTACAATGAGCAGTTCTTC.

Here the CDR3 DNA reads TGTGCCAGTAGTATTAGTCCTGGTTCACCCCTCCACTTT. It specifies CASSISPGSPLHF. V usage is TRBV19 and J usage is TRBJ1-6; D not resolved. This CDR3 contains 13 residues. Trimming removed 3 bases at V and 9 bases at J, with 9 bases between. CDR1 is LNHDA, CDR2 SQIVND, per germline (reference sequence). Full variable domain (remainder filled in from reference TRBV19 and TRBJ1-6): DGGITQSPKYLFRKEGQNVTLSCEQNLNHDAMYWYRQDPGQGLRLIYYSQIVNDFQKGDIAEGYSVSREKKESFPLTVTSAQKNPTAFYLCASSISPGSPLHFGNGTRLTVT.

This clonotype has a count of ten or more. The chain employs TRBV20-1 and TRBJ1-1; no firm D call. CDR1 and CDR2 from the germline V gene are DFQATT and SNEGSKA (reference sequence). This CDR3 contains 15 residues. Deletions cut 0 bases from V and 1 base from J, with 12 bases between. CDR3 sequence: CSARDPSWGNTEAFF. In nucleotides, the CDR3 is TGCAGTGCTAGAGACCCCTCCTGGGGGAACACTGAAGCTTTCTTT.

This clonotype has a count of ten or more. This chain joins TRBV10-3 and TRBJ1-5, with a weak D call TRBD1 (5 bases). V was trimmed by 0 bases and J by 3 bases, leaving 12 bases between them. This CDR3 has 16 residues. Per the germline V gene, CDR1 is ENHRY and CDR2 is SYGVKD. The CDR3 DNA sequence: TGTGCCATCAGTGAGTCGGTTGGGGCGGCCAATCAGCCCCAGCATTTT. This gives the protein CAISESVGAANQPQHF.

Remarks on this clonotype: At one of its ends the junction is not consistent with the germline gene, which may arise from a read error. The chain couples TRBV25-1 to TRBJ2-7; 15 nucleotides align to TRBD2. This CDR3 has 17 residues. The V gene's germline CDR1 is MGHDK and CDR2 SYGVNS. DNA of the CDR3: TGTGCCAACAGTTTACCCGGACTAGCGGGAGGGCCCTACGAGCAGTACTTC. Amino acid sequence: CANSLPGLAGGPYEQYF.

This clonotype was observed a few times. The rearrangement joins TRBV6-1 to TRBJ1-3; D perhaps matches TRBD1 (5 bases). The germline V and J ends were trimmed by 9 bases and 4 bases, with 13 bases remaining between them. This CDR3 is 13 amino acids long. Germline V gene sequence: CDR1 MNHNS, CDR2 SASEGT. Here the CDR3 reads CASFRGEGNTIYF. The DNA for the CDR3 is TGTGCCAGTTTCCGGGGCGAGGGAAACACCATATATTTT.

This clonotype was counted many times. A read error may produce the germline difference seen at one junction end. This chain links TRBV20-1 with TRBJ1-2; 7 bases agree with TRBD1. The CDR3 is made up of 14 amino acids. Looked up from germline, CDR1 is DFQATT and CDR2 is SNEGSKA (reference sequence). The CDR3 DNA reads as TGCAGTGCGAGAGGACAGGACTATCGCTATGGCTACACCTTC. Protein product: CSARGQDYRYGYTF.